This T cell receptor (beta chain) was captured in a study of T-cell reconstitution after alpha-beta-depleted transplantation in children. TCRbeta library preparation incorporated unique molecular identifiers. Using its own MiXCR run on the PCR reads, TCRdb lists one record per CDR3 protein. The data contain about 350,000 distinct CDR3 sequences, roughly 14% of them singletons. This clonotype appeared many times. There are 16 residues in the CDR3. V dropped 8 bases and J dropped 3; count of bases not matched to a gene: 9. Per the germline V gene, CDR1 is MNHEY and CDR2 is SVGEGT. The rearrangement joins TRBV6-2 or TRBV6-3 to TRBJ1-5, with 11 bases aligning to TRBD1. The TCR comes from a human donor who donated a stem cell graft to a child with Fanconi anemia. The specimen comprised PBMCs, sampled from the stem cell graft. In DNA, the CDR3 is TGTGCCAGCGGAACCGGGACAGGGGGATCCAATCAGCCCCAGCATTTT. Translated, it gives CASGTGTGGSNQPQHF.